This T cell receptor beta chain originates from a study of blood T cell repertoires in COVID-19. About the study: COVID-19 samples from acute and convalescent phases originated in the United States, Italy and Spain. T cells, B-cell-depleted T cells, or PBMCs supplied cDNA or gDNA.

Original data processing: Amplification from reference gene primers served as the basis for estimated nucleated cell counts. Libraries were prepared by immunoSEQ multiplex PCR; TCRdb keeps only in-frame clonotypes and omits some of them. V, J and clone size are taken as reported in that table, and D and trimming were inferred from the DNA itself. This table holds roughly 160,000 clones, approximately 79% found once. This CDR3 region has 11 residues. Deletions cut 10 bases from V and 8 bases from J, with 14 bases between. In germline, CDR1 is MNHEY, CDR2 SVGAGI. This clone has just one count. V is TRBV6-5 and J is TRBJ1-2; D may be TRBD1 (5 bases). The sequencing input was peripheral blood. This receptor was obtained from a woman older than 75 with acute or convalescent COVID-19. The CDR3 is CAIFSGEGYTF. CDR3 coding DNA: TGTGCCATCTTTTCGGGGGAAGGCTACACCTTC.